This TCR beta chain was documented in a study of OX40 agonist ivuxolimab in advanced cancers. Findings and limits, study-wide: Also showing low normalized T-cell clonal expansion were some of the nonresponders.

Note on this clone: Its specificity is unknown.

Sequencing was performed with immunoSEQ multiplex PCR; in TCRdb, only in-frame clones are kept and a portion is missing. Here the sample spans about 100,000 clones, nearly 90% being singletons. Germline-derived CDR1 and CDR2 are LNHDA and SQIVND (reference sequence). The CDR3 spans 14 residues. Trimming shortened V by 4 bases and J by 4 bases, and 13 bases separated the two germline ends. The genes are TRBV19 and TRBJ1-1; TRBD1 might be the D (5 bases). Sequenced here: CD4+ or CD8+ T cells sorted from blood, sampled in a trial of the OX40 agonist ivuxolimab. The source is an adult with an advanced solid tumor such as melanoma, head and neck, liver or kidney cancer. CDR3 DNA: TGTGCCAGTAGTAATCAGGGAGGTACCACTGAAGCTTTCTTT. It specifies CASSNQGGTTEAFF.